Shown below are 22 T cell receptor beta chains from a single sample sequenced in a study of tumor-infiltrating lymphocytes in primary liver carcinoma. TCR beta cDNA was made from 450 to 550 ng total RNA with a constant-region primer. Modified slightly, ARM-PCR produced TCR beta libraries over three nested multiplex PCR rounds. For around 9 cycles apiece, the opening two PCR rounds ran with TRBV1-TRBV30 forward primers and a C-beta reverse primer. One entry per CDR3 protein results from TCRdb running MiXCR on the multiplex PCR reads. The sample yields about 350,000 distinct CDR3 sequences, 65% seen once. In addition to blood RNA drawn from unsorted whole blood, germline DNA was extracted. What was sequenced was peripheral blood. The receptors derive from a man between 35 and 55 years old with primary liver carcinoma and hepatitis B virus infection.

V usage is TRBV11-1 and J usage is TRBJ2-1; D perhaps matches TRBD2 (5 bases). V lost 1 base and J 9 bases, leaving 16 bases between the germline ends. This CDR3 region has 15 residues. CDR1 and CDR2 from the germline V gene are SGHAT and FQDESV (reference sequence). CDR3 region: CASSLVGSSHIEQFF. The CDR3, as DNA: TGTGCCAGCAGCTTAGTAGGGAGCTCCCACATTGAGCAGTTCTTC. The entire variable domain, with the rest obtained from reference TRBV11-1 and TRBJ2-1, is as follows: EAEVAQSPRYKITEKSQAVAFWCDPISGHATLYWYRQILGQGPELLVQFQDESVVDDSQLPKDRFSAERLKGVDSTLKIQPAELGDSAMYLCASSLVGSSHIEQFFGPGTRLTVL.

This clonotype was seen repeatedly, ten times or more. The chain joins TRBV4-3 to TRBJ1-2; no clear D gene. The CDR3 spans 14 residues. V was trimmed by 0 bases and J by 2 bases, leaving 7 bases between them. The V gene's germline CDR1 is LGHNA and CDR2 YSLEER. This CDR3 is CASSQDTGNYGYTF. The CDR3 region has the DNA TGCGCCAGCAGCCAAGATACCGGGAACTATGGCTACACCTTC.

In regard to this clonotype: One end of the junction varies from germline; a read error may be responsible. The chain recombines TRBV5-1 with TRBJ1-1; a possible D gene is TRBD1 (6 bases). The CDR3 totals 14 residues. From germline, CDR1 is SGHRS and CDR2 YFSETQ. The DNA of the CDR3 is TGCGCCAGTAGCTTGGGACACACAGGCACTGAATCTTTCTTT. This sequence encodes CASSLGHTGTESFF.

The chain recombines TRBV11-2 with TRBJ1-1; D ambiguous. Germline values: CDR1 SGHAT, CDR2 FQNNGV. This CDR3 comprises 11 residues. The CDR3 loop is CVYSLDTEAFF. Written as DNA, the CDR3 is TGTGTCTACAGCTTAGACACTGAAGCTTTCTTT.

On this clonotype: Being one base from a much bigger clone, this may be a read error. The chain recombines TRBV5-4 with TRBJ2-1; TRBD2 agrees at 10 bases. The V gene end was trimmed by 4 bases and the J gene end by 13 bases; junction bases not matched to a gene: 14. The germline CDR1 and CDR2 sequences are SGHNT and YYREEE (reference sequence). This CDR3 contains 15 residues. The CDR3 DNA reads TGTGCCAGCAGCACTAAGACTAGCGGGCAAGAGACCCAGTTCTTC. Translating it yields CASSTKTSGQETQFF.

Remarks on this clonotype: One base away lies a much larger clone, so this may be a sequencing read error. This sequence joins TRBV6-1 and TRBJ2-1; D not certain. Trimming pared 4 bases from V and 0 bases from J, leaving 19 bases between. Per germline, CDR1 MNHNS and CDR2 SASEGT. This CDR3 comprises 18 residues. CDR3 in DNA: TGTGCCAGCAGTGGCGCCGTGCTAGGACGATACTCCTACAATGAGCAGTTCTTC. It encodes CASSGAVLGRYSYNEQFF.

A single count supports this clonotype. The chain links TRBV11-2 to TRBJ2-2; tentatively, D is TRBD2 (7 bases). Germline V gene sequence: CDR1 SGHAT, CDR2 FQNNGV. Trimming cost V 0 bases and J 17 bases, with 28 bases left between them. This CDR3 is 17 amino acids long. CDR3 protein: CASSLDHRGRDTGGLFF. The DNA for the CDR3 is TGTGCCAGCAGCTTAGATCATCGGGGTAGGGACACCGGGGGGCTATTTTTT. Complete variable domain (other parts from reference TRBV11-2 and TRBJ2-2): EAGVAQSPRYKIIEKRQSVAFWCNPISGHATLYWYQQILGQGPKLLIQFQNNGVVDDSQLPKDRFSAERLKGVDSTLKIQPAKLEDSAVYLCASSLDHRGRDTGGLFFGEGSRLTVL.

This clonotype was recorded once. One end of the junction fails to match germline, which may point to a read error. The CDR3 DNA sequence: TGCGCCAGCATCCAGGCTGTGGCGCAGGGCTATAATTCACCCCTCCGCTTT. This translates into CASIQAVAQGYNSPLRF. The V and J genes are TRBV4-1 and TRBJ1-6; the D gene is possibly TRBD1 (5 bases). The CDR3 loop spans 17 amino acids. CDR1 is MGHRA, CDR2 YSYEKL, per germline.

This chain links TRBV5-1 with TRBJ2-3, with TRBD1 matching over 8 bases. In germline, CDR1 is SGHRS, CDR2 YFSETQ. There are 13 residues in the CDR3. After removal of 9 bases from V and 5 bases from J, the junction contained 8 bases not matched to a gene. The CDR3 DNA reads TGCGCCACCTCGACAGGGGTAGGAGATACGCAGTATTTT. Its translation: CATSTGVGDTQYF. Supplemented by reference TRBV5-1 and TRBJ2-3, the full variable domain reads KAGVTQTPRYLIKTRGQQVTLSCSPISGHRSVSWYQQTPGQGLQFLFEYFSETQRNKGNFPGRFSGRQFSNSRSEMNVSTLELGDSALYLCATSTGVGDTQYFGPGTRLTVL.

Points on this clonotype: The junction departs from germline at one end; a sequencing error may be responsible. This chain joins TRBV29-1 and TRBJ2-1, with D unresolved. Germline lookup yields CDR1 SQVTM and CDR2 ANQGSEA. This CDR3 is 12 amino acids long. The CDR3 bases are TGCAGCCTTGAGAGGCTAGTGAATGAACAGTTCTTC. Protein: CSLERLVNEQFF.

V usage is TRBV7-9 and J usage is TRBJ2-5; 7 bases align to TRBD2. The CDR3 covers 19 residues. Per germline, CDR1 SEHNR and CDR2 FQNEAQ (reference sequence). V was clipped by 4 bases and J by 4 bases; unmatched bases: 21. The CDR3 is CASSSPFSVGLAEGETQYF. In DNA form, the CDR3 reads TGTGCCAGCAGCTCACCATTTAGTGTGGGTCTAGCGGAAGGAGAGACCCAGTACTTC.

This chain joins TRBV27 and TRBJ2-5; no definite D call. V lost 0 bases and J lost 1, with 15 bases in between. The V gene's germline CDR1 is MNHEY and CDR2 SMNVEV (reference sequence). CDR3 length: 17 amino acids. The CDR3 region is CASSLSMDVSLQETQYF. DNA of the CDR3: TGTGCCAGCAGTTTATCGATGGATGTGTCTCTCCAAGAGACCCAGTACTTC.

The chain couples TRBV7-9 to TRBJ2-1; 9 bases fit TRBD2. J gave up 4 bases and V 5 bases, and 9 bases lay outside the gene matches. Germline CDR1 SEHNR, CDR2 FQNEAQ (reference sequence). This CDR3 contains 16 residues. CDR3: CASSPVRLADYNEQFF. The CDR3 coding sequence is TGTGCCAGCAGCCCCGTGCGACTAGCGGATTACAATGAGCAGTTCTTC. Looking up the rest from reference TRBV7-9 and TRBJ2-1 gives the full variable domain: DTGVSQNPRHKITKRGQNVTFRCDPISEHNRLYWYRQTLGQGPEFLTYFQNEAQLEKSRLLSDRFSAERPKGSFSTLEIQRTEQGDSAMYLCASSPVRLADYNEQFFGPGTRLTVL.

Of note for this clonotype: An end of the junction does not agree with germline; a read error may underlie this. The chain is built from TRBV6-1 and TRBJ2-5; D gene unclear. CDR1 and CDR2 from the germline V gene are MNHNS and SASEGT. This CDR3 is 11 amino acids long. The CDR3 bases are TGTACCAGCAGATCTTTGGAGACCCAGTACTTC. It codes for CTSRSLETQYF.

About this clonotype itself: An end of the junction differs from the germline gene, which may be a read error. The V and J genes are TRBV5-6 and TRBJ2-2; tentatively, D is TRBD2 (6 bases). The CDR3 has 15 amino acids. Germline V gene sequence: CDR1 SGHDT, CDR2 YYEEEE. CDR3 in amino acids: CANSLETPGAGELFF. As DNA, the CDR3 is TGTGCCAACAGCTTGGAAACTCCGGGGGCCGGGGAGCTGTTTTTT.

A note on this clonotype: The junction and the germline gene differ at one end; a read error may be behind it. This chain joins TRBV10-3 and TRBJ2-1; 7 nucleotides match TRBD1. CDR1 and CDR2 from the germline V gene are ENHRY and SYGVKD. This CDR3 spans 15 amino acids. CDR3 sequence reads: CAINEPGQFPNEQFF. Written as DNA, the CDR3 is TGCGCCATCAATGAACCGGGACAGTTCCCAAATGAGCAGTTCTTC.

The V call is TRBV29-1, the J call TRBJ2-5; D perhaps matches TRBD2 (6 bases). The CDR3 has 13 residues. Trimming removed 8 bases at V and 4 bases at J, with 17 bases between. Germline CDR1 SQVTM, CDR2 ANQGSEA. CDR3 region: CSIVGPAGETQYF. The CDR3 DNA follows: TGCAGCATTGTGGGACCAGCGGGAGAGACCCAGTACTTC.

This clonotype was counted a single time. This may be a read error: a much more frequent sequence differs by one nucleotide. This chain's CDR3 is CASSYSGLQLQHF. CDR3 in DNA: TGTGCCAGCAGTTACTCTGGGTTACAGCTCCAGCATTTT. The rearrangement uses TRBV6-5 and TRBJ1-5, with D unresolved. Germline V gives CDR1 MNHEY, CDR2 SVGAGI. The CDR3 consists of 13 residues.

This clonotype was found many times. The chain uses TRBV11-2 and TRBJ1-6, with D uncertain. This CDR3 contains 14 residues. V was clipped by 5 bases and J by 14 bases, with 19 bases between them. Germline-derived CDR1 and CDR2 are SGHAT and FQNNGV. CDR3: CASSLDVYRPTLHF. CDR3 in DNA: TGTGCCAGCAGCCTTGATGTTTATAGACCCACCCTCCACTTT.

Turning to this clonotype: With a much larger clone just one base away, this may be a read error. This chain's CDR3 is CACRETGTGGETQYF. The DNA for the CDR3 is TGTGCCTGCAGGGAGACCGGGACAGGGGGAGAGACCCAGTACTTC. The genes are TRBV12-3 or TRBV12-4 and TRBJ2-5; 11 nucleotides align to TRBD1. This CDR3 contains 15 residues.

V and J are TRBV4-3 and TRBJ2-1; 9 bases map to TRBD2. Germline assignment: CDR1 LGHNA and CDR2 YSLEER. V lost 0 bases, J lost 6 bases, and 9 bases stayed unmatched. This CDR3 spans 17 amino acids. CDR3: CASSQDLTSGTINEQFF. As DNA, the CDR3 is TGCGCCAGCAGCCAAGATTTGACTAGCGGAACTATCAATGAGCAGTTCTTC.

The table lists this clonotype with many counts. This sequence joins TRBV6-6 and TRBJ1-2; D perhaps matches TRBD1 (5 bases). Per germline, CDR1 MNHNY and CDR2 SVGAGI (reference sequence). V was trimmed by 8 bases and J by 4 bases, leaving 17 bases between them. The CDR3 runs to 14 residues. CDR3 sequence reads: CASESNGAPYGYTF. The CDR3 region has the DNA TGTGCCAGCGAATCTAATGGGGCCCCCTATGGCTACACCTTC.